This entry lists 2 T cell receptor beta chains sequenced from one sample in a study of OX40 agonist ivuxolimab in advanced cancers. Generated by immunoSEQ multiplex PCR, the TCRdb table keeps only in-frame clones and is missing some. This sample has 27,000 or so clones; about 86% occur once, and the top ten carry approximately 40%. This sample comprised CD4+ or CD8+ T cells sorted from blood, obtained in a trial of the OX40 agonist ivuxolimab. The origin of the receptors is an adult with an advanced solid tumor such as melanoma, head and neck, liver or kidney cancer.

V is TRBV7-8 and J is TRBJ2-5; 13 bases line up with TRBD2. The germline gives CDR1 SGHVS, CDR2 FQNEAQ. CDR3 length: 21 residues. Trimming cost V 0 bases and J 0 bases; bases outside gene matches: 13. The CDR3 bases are TGTGCCAGCAGCTTAGCGCTCGGACTAGCGGGAGCGGGACTGTACCAAGAGACCCAGTACTTC. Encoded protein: CASSLALGLAGAGLYQETQYF.

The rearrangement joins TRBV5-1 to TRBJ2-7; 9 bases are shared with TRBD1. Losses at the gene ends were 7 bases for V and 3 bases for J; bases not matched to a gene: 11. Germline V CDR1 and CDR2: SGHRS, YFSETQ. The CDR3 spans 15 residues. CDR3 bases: TGCGCCAGCCACGACCCGGGACAGGGTGTCTACGAGCAGTACTTC. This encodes CASHDPGQGVYEQYF.